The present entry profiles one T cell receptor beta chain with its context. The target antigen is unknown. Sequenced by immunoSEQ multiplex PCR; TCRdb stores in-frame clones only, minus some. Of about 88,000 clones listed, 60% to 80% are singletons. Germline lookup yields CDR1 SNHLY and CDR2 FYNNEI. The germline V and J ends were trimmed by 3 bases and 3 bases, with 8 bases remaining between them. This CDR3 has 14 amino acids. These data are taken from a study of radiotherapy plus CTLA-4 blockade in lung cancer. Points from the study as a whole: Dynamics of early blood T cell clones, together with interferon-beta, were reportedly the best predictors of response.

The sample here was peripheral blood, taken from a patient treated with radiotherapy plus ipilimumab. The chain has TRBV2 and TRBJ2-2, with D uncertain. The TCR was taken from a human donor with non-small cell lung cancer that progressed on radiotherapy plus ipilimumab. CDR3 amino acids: CASSEGSYTGELFF. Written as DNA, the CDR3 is TGTGCCAGCAGTGAGGGCTCTTACACCGGGGAGCTGTTTTTT.